The 32 T cell receptor beta chains presented below share a single source sample, sequenced in a study of radiotherapy plus CTLA-4 blockade in lung cancer. Profiled with immunoSEQ multiplex PCR; TCRdb holds only in-frame clones, not every one. Here the sample spans about 45,000 clones, 70% to 75% being singletons. The input for sequencing was peripheral blood, taken from a patient treated with radiotherapy plus ipilimumab. The source is a human donor with non-small cell lung cancer who had a complete response to radiotherapy plus ipilimumab.

The chain uses TRBV10-3 and TRBJ1-2, with D maybe TRBD1 (6 bases). This CDR3 contains 15 residues. Trimming removed 3 bases from V and 2 bases from J, with 13 bases in between. Germline V gene lookup returns CDR1 ENHRY and CDR2 SYGVKD. The CDR3 spells CAISDIGTSNYGYTF. CDR3 in DNA: TGTGCCATCAGTGATATCGGGACAAGCAACTATGGCTACACCTTC.

This chain uses TRBV6-5 with TRBJ2-7; D is perhaps TRBD1 (6 bases). The CDR3 contains 14 residues. V dropped 7 bases and J dropped 0 bases, with 13 bases sitting between them. The V gene's germline CDR1 is MNHEY and CDR2 SVGAGI. Here the CDR3 reads CASNRDMDSYEQYF. CDR3 DNA sequence: TGTGCCAGCAATCGGGACATGGACTCCTACGAGCAGTACTTC.

CDR3 in amino acids: CASSESVSGTANEQFF. The CDR3 DNA reads as TGCGCCAGCAGTGAGTCTGTAAGCGGGACGGCCAATGAGCAGTTCTTC. The chain is built from TRBV10-2 and TRBJ2-1, with TRBD2 matching 7 bases. The CDR3 extends over 16 amino acids. V trimming: 0 bases; J trimming: 6 bases; junction bases outside the gene matches: 8. Germline CDR1 is WSHSY and CDR2 is SAAADI.

J is TRBJ1-1 and V is TRBV6-5; D is unclear. The germline V gene has CDR1 MNHEY and CDR2 SVGAGI. CDR3 length equals 13 residues. V was trimmed by 6 bases and J by 6 bases, leaving 14 bases between them. The CDR3 DNA reads TGTGCCAGCAGCCGCGAGGTGGGAGCTGAAGCTTTCTTT. It is translated as CASSREVGAEAFF.

This sequence joins TRBV5-1 and TRBJ2-7; D unresolved. Germline V lookup: CDR1 SGHRS, CDR2 YFSETQ. CDR3 length equals 14 residues. Trimming took off 5 bases at V and 0 bases at J, with 12 bases between the two ends. The CDR3 nucleotides are TGCGCCAGCAGGTGGCAGGTCAGCTCCTACGAGCAGTACTTC. This encodes CASRWQVSSYEQYF.

This chain links TRBV15 with TRBJ2-1, with 15 bases lining up with TRBD2. The ends lost 0 bases at V and 7 bases at J; junction bases unmatched: 4. The germline V gene encodes CDR1 LNHNV and CDR2 YYDKDF (reference sequence). The CDR3 contains 17 residues. The CDR3 loop is CATSRDVGTSGRNEQFF. Here the CDR3 DNA reads TGTGCCACCAGCAGAGATGTGGGGACTAGCGGGAGGAATGAGCAGTTCTTC.

The chain links TRBV5-1 to TRBJ1-2; D remains unclear. This CDR3 contains 14 residues. V was shortened by 4 bases and J by 6 bases, with 16 bases between the two germline ends. Germline CDR1 and CDR2: SGHRS and YFSETQ. CDR3: CASSTGLGFDGYTF. The CDR3, as DNA: TGCGCCAGCAGCACCGGACTAGGCTTTGATGGCTACACCTTC.

This clone showed up just a few times. The rearrangement joins TRBV2 to TRBJ2-7, with D possibly matching TRBD1 (5 bases). The V end lost 6 bases, the J end lost 1 base, and 13 bases lay between the germline ends. The CDR3 length is 14 residues. The germline CDR1 and CDR2 sequences are SNHLY and FYNNEI. CDR3 bases: TGTGCCAGCAGGAGGCAGGACATATCCTACGAGCAGTACTTC. Residues: CASRRQDISYEQYF.

Comments on this clone: Compared with germline, one end of the junction differs, possibly owing to a read error. The chain joins TRBV7-3 to TRBJ1-2; 9 bases are a match to TRBD1. CDR1 is SGHTA and CDR2 is FQGTGA in the germline V gene. The CDR3 extends over 14 amino acids. In DNA, the CDR3 is TGTGCCAGCAGCTCAGGACAGGGGAATGGTGGCTGCACCTTC. Its translation is CASSSGQGNGGCTF.

The chain employs TRBV30 and TRBJ1-2, with unresolved D. This CDR3 region has 12 residues. Trimming took off 3 bases at V and 4 bases at J, with 9 bases between the two ends. Germline V CDR1 and CDR2: GTSNPN, SVGIG (reference sequence). This chain's CDR3 is CAWREGSYGYTF. The CDR3 nucleotides read TGTGCCTGGAGGGAGGGTTCCTATGGCTACACCTTC.

The chain has TRBV6-1 and TRBJ2-7; 10 bases are shared with TRBD1. After removal of 6 bases from V and 4 bases from J, the junction contained 3 bases not matched to a gene. Germline V gives CDR1 MNHNS, CDR2 SASEGT. CDR3 size: 13 residues. CDR3 sequence reads: CASRPGQGYEQYF. DNA for the CDR3: TGTGCCAGCAGACCGGGACAGGGGTACGAGCAGTACTTC.

The chain uses TRBV28 and TRBJ2-5; a weak D match, TRBD2 (5 bases). V shed 4 bases and J shed 3 bases, with 18 bases lying between them. Germline assignment: CDR1 MDHEN and CDR2 SYDVKM. The CDR3 totals 16 residues. DNA of the CDR3: TGTGCCAGCAGTTCGTACCCCGGGAATCAAAAAGAGACCCAGTACTTC. This sequence encodes CASSSYPGNQKETQYF.

This rearrangement joins TRBV27 to TRBJ1-1, with D possibly matching TRBD1 (6 bases). CDR1 is MNHEY and CDR2 is SMNVEV in the germline V gene (reference sequence). The CDR3 totals 14 residues. Trimming removed 4 bases from V and 6 bases from J, with 15 bases in between. The chain's CDR3 is CASSSNREWAEAFF. CDR3 nucleotide sequence: TGTGCCAGCAGTTCTAACAGGGAATGGGCTGAAGCTTTCTTT.

This chain joins TRBV18 and TRBJ2-2, with 7 bases fitting TRBD1. Trimming at V came to 5 bases and at J to 13 bases, leaving 13 bases not matched to a gene. CDR1 is KGHSH, CDR2 LQKENI, per germline. This CDR3 spans 14 amino acids. CDR3 nucleotide sequence: TGTGCCAGCTCAGAATCCGGGACAGCATTGTGGCTGTTTTTT. Its translation: CASSESGTALWLFF.

The V gene is TRBV2, the J gene TRBJ2-3; 9 positions match TRBD1. The germline gives CDR1 SNHLY, CDR2 FYNNEI. Trimming took 6 bases from V and 4 from J; bases not matched to a gene: 8. The CDR3 is 15 amino acids. This CDR3 is CASRKGQGLPDTQYF. The CDR3 bases are TGTGCCAGCAGGAAGGGACAGGGACTCCCAGATACGCAGTATTTT.

The V and J genes are TRBV7-8 and TRBJ1-2; 10 bases align to TRBD1. Germline CDR1 is SGHVS and CDR2 is FQNEAQ. The CDR3 is 14 residues long. With 1 base clipped from V and 8 bases from J, the junction kept 4 bases outside the gene matches. CDR3 amino acids: CASSLGQGAKGYTF. The DNA for the CDR3 is TGTGCCAGCAGCTTAGGACAGGGGGCGAAGGGCTACACCTTC.

The rearrangement uses TRBV6-5 and TRBJ1-2; D unclear. Trimming removed 1 base from V and 6 bases from J, with 9 bases in between. Germline loops: CDR1 MNHEY, CDR2 SVGAGI. This CDR3 has 13 amino acids. The CDR3 is CASSYLTQDGYTF. CDR3 sequence (DNA): TGTGCCAGCAGTTACTTGACGCAGGATGGCTACACCTTC.

This clone was seen only a few times. The chain recombines TRBV19 with TRBJ2-3; 8 nucleotides match TRBD2. V shed 4 bases and J 6 bases; nucleotides not matched to a gene: 15. CDR3 length: 17 residues. CDR1 is LNHDA and CDR2 is SQIVND in the germline V gene (reference sequence). The CDR3 sequence is CASSRPTGRGAVDTQYF. Here the CDR3 DNA reads TGTGCCAGTAGTAGGCCCACTGGGCGGGGGGCCGTTGATACGCAGTATTTT.

This sequence joins TRBV19 and TRBJ2-3; 7 bases agree with TRBD2. CDR3 length equals 15 residues. The junction had 10 bases not matched to a gene; V was cut back by 8 bases and J by 2 bases. Germline V gene data show CDR1 as LNHDA and CDR2 as SQIVND (reference sequence). CDR3 nucleotides: TGTGCCAGTGGCTCGCCGCGGGGGTACACAGATACGCAGTATTTT. Amino acids: CASGSPRGYTDTQYF.

This chain connects TRBV27 to TRBJ2-5; 8 positions agree with TRBD1. The CDR3 has 17 residues. Germline V gene data show CDR1 as MNHEY and CDR2 as SMNVEV (reference sequence). V was pared by 0 bases and J by 2 bases, with 8 bases of the junction left unmatched. CDR3 sequence (DNA): TGTGCCAGCAGTTTATCGGTTGGACAGGGTCGACAAGAGACCCAGTACTTC. It specifies CASSLSVGQGRQETQYF.

The chain links TRBV19 to TRBJ2-7; D call uncertain. The V gene lost 5 bases and the J gene lost 2 bases, with 10 bases spanning the gap. Germline V gives CDR1 LNHDA, CDR2 SQIVND (reference sequence). This CDR3 contains 13 residues. The CDR3 DNA is TGTGCCAGTAGTCAAACAGCAACCTACGAGCAGTACTTC. It encodes CASSQTATYEQYF.

The chain employs TRBV4-2 and TRBJ2-2, with 9 bases matching TRBD2. Germline CDR1 and CDR2: LGHNA and YNFKEQ. This CDR3 is built from 17 residues. V dropped 5 bases and J dropped 6; count of bases not matched to a gene: 13. The chain's CDR3 is CASSFGMAGGTAGELFF. The CDR3 coding sequence is TGTGCCAGCAGCTTTGGGATGGCGGGAGGGACGGCCGGGGAGCTGTTTTTT.

This clone was seen a few times. V usage is TRBV29-1 and J usage is TRBJ2-5; 7 nucleotides agree with TRBD2. The germline CDR1 and CDR2 sequences are SQVTM and ANQGSEA. The CDR3 covers 16 residues. Trimming removed 0 bases from V and 2 bases from J; junction bases left unmatched: 9. For the CDR3, the DNA is TGCAGCGTTGAAGATCCCCCCGGGGGGAGGCAAGAGACCCAGTACTTC. The encoded protein is CSVEDPPGGRQETQYF.

The chain has TRBV7-9 and TRBJ2-5; 9 bases line up with TRBD1. This CDR3 is built from 15 residues. Trimming removed 5 bases from V and 6 bases from J; junction bases left unmatched: 10. Germline values: CDR1 SEHNR, CDR2 FQNEAQ (reference sequence). The CDR3 DNA reads as TGTGCCAGCAGCACCCACAGGGGGCCGAGAAAGACCCAGTACTTC. This encodes CASSTHRGPRKTQYF.

CDR3 DNA: TGTGCCAGCAGTTTTTGGGGGGGCAATCAGCCCCAGCATTTT. Its translation is CASSFWGGNQPQHF. J is TRBJ1-5 and V is TRBV28; maybe TRBD1 (5 bases). V gave up 3 bases and J gave up 2 bases, with 8 bases separating them. The CDR3 runs 14 residues. The germline gives CDR1 MDHEN, CDR2 SYDVKM.

The chain uses TRBV15 and TRBJ1-2; 10 bases are shared with TRBD1. After removal of 1 base from V and 8 bases from J, the junction contained 7 bases not matched to a gene. This CDR3 spans 15 amino acids. CDR1 is LNHNV, CDR2 YYDKDF, per germline (reference sequence). The CDR3 DNA sequence: TGTGCCACCAGCAGAGGTGGGGACAGGGGATTGGGCTACACCTTC. Its translation is CATSRGGDRGLGYTF.

The chain links TRBV10-2 to TRBJ2-7; 8 positions agree with TRBD2. Germline-derived CDR1 and CDR2 are WSHSY and SAAADI. The ends lost 5 bases at V and 3 bases at J; junction bases unmatched: 6. The CDR3 has 14 residues. The CDR3 DNA sequence: TGCGCCAGCAGTAGTTTAGCGGGAAGCTACGAGCAGTACTTC. Encoded protein: CASSSLAGSYEQYF.

The V call is TRBV5-1, the J call TRBJ2-1, with 12 bases matching TRBD2. The trim removed 0 bases at V and 7 bases at J, leaving 5 bases unmatched. CDR3 length: 16 amino acids. Per the germline V gene, CDR1 is SGHRS and CDR2 is YFSETQ. Here the CDR3 DNA reads TGCGCCAGCAGCTTGGAGCTAGCGGGAGGGCCGAATGAGCAGTTCTTC. Translating it yields CASSLELAGGPNEQFF. The full variable domain, rest sourced from reference TRBV5-1 and TRBJ2-1, is KAGVTQTPRYLIKTRGQQVTLSCSPISGHRSVSWYQQTPGQGLQFLFEYFSETQRNKGNFPGRFSGRQFSNSRSEMNVSTLELGDSALYLCASSLELAGGPNEQFFGPGTRLTVL.

The chain joins TRBV30 to TRBJ1-2; the D is unclear. The V end was cut by 0 bases, the J end by 5 bases, with 10 bases between. This CDR3 has 13 amino acids. Germline CDR1 reads GTSNPN; CDR2 reads SVGIG (reference sequence). The CDR3 here is CAWSVRGGYGYTF. The DNA of the CDR3 is TGTGCCTGGAGTGTACGGGGAGGGTATGGCTACACCTTC.

Notes on this clone: The junction does not match germline at one end; this may be a read error. V gene TRBV5-6 combines with J gene TRBJ1-2; the match to TRBD1 covers 7 bases. Germline CDR1 and CDR2: SGHDT and YYEEEE. The CDR3 runs 13 residues. The CDR3 loop is CASSLGTAYGYTF. The CDR3 DNA is TGTGCCAGCAGTTTGGGGACAGCCTATGGCTACACCTTC.

The rearrangement uses TRBV30 and TRBJ2-1, with TRBD2 identical over 7 bases. V shed 1 base and J 1 base; nucleotides not matched to a gene: 1. CDR1 GTSNPN and CDR2 SVGIG come from the germline V gene (reference sequence). The CDR3 contains 14 residues. The CDR3 region has the DNA TGTGCCTGGAGTGGCGGGGGATCCTACAATGAGCAGTTCTTC. It specifies CAWSGGGSYNEQFF.

This clone was seen more than once but under ten times. The V and J genes are TRBV18 and TRBJ1-3; TRBD1 is a possible D gene (6 bases). In germline, CDR1 is KGHSH, CDR2 LQKENI. CDR3 length: 16 residues. The V end lost 6 bases, the J end lost 0 bases, and 15 bases lay between the germline ends. The CDR3 nucleotides read TGTGCCAGCTCCCCTCTACAGGGAAACTCTGGAAACACCATATATTTT. Protein: CASSPLQGNSGNTIYF.